This T cell receptor (beta chain) was sequenced in a study of cytomegalovirus exposure and HLA in healthy donors. V was pared by 1 base and J by 4 bases, with 10 bases of the junction left unmatched. The germline V gene has CDR1 SGHTS and CDR2 YDEGEE. The CDR3 runs to 16 residues. The method was immunoSEQ multiplex PCR; TCRdb's version includes in-frame clones alone and lacks a portion of them. The profile shows tens of thousands of clones, approximately 96% of them singletons. The sequencing sample was made of PBMCs. The receptor was isolated from a man between 18 and 29 years old in good health and CMV-seropositive. This sequence joins TRBV5-8 and TRBJ1-1; 7 bases match TRBD1. The CDR3 region is CASSLPPTGMGTEAFF. The CDR3 nucleotides read TGTGCCAGCAGCTTGCCCCCGACAGGGATGGGCACTGAAGCTTTCTTT.